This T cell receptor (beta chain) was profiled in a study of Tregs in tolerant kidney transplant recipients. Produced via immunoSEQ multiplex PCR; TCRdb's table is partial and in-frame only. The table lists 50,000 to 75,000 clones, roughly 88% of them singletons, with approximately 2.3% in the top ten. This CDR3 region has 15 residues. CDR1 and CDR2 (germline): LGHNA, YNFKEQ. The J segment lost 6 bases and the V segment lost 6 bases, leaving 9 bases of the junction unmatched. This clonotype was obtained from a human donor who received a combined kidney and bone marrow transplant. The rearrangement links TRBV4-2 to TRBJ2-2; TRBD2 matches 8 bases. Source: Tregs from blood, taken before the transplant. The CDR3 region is CASREAGVSSGELFF. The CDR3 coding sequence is TGTGCCAGCAGAGAAGCGGGGGTGTCTTCCGGGGAGCTGTTTTTT.